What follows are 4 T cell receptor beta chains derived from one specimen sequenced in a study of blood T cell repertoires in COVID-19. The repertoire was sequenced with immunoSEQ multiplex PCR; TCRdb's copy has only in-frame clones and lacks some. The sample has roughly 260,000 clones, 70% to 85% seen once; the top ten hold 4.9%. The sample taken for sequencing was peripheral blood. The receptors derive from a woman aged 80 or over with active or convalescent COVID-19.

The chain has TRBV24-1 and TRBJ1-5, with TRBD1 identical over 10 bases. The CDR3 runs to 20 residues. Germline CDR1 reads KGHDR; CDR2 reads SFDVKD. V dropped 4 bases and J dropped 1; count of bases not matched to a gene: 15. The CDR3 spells CATSDATASGQGGSNQPQHF. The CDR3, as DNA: TGTGCCACCAGTGACGCCACCGCCTCCGGACAGGGGGGGAGCAATCAGCCCCAGCATTTT.

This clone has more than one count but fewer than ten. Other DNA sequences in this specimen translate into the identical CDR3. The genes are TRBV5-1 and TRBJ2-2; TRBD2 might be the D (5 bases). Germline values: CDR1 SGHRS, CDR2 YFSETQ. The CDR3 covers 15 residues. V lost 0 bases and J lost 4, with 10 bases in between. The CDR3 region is CASSLAGSGTGELFF. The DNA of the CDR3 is TGCGCCAGCAGCTTGGCGGGATCTGGCACCGGGGAGCTGTTTTTT.

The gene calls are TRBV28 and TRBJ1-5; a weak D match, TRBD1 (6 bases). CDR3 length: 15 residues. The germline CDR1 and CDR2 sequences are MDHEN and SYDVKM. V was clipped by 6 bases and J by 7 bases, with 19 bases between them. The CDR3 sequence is CASRPGGGARQPQHF. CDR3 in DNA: TGTGCCAGCAGGCCCGGAGGGGGGGCACGGCAGCCCCAGCATTTT.

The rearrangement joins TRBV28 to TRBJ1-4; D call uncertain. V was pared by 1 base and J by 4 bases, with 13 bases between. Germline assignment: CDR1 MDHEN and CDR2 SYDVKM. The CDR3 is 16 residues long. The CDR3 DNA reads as TGTGCCAGCAGTTTATTATTGGGTGAGGTTAATGAAAAACTGTTTTTT. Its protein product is CASSLLLGEVNEKLFF.